This T cell receptor beta chain was identified in a study of T-cell memory formation after mild COVID-19. As for the study in general: Largely, the TCR clusters proved donor specific.

On this clonotype: Its matching antigen is unknown.

cDNA libraries for TCR alpha and TCR beta, carrying sample barcodes and UMIs, came from 5'RACE with constant-segment primers. TCRdb called the 5' RACE reads again in MiXCR, with one record for every CDR3 protein. The repertoire has around 530,000 distinct CDR3 sequences, 20% to 25% of them found once; the top ten carry approximately 8.4%. Study conclusions and caveats: Day 37-peaking second-wave clones had unconfirmed SARS-CoV-2 specificity. Pre-infection memory carried some responding clones, suggesting that cross-reactive memory joined.

Sequencing was performed on PBMCs or a T cell subset sorted from them (not recorded which). This receptor was obtained from an adult woman who had mild COVID-19 (a few samples of this study predate the infection). Cell type and time point are not known.

The CDR3 coding sequence is TGTGCCAGCAGCTCTCTTTCTAGCACAGATACGCAGTATTTT. Its translation is CASSSLSSTDTQYF. The chain is built from TRBV7-9 and TRBJ2-3; D is uncertain. Trimming took off 4 bases at V and 0 bases at J, with 8 bases between the two ends. CDR1 is SEHNR, CDR2 FQNEAQ, per germline (reference sequence). This CDR3 has 14 residues.